This T cell receptor beta chain appears in the sequencing data of a study of shared clonotypes between healthy human individuals. The overall study: Each donor's CD4 naive and CD4 memory cells filled three plates apiece, CD8 naive two, and CD8 memory one. The study, taken as a whole, reports: In having few donors, the study represented limited genetic and exposure-history diversity. Shared clonotypes across all four donors exceeded non-shared ones in generation probability.

Assay used: immunoSEQ multiplex PCR; TCRdb lists only in-frame clones, some missing. This sample carries 2,100,000 or so clones, roughly 95% of them seen once, and the ten largest clones take roughly 0.13%. Concerning this clone: Antigen unknown. The same CDR3 can be traced to other DNA sequences in this sample.

A CD45RA+ naive subset and a CD45RA-negative memory subset were split from CD4+ cells. The sequence was collected from a man younger than 30 in good health. The specimen sequenced was naive CD4+ T cells sorted from blood. The subset denotes: CD45RA+ positively selected.

The CDR3 DNA sequence: TGTGCCAGCAGCAGCGGGACAGGGAGCACAGATACGCAGTATTTT. Translated: CASSSGTGSTDTQYF. The chain has TRBV7-9 and TRBJ2-3, with 9 bases that match TRBD1. The CDR3 is made up of 15 amino acids. From germline, CDR1 is SEHNR and CDR2 FQNEAQ (reference sequence). V shed 5 bases and J 0 bases; nucleotides not matched to a gene: 3.